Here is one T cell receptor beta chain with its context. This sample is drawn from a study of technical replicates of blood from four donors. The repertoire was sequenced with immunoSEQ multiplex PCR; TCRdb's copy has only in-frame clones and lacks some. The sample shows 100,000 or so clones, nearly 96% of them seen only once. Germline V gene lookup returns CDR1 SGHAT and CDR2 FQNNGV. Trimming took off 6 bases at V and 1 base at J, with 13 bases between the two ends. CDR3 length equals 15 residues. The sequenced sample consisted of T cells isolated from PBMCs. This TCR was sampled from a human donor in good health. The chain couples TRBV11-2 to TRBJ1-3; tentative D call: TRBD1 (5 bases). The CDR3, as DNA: TGTGCCAGCAGTCCCAGGGTTCGTTCTGGAAACACCATATATTTT. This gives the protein CASSPRVRSGNTIYF. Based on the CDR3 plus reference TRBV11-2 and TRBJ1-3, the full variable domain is EAGVAQSPRYKIIEKRQSVAFWCNPISGHATLYWYQQILGQGPKLLIQFQNNGVVDDSQLPKDRFSAERLKGVDSTLKIQPAKLEDSAVYLCASSPRVRSGNTIYFGEGSWLTVV.